The 25 T cell receptor beta chains below all came from one sample that was sequenced in a study of T cells in Graves' hyperthyroidism and ophthalmopathy. From RNA transcripts, TCR beta CDR3 regions were amplified. HTBI primers were the set used in a first-round RT-PCR of the TCR CDR3. TCRdb recomputed calls from the multiplex PCR reads with MiXCR, one row per CDR3 protein. Found here are 660,000 or so distinct CDR3 sequences, more than 20% of them singletons; the top ten hold 34%. Sequenced input: blood. The receptors derive from a man younger than 45 with Graves' ophthalmopathy.

The table lists this clonotype with a few counts. V and J are TRBV2 and TRBJ2-7, with a possible D match to TRBD2 (6 bases). Germline V gene sequence: CDR1 SNHLY, CDR2 FYNNEI. V shed 8 bases and J shed 2 bases, with 10 bases lying between them. The length of the CDR3 is 12 residues. The CDR3 protein is CASAGSAYEQYF. The CDR3, as DNA: TGTGCCAGCGCCGGGAGCGCCTACGAGCAGTACTTC.

The table lists this clonotype with a few counts. The chain joins TRBV7-9 to TRBJ2-1, with 7 bases lining up with TRBD2. J was trimmed by 6 bases and V by 4 bases; bases with no gene match: 12. CDR3 length: 16 residues. From germline, CDR1 is SEHNR and CDR2 FQNEAQ (reference sequence). The CDR3 DNA reads TGTGCCAGCAGCTCCATACTTAGATGGGGGGGCAATGAGCAGTTCTTC. Protein: CASSSILRWGGNEQFF.

V and J are TRBV7-9 and TRBJ1-4; D gene unclear. Germline CDR1 is SEHNR and CDR2 is FQNEAQ (reference sequence). V shed 5 bases and J shed 8 bases, with 12 bases lying between them. The CDR3 has 13 amino acids. The CDR3 region has the DNA TGTGCCAGCAGCATTCGGATGGGCGAAAAACTGTTTTTT. Translated: CASSIRMGEKLFF.

The table lists this clonotype with a count of one. Written as DNA, the CDR3 is TGTGCCAGCAGGGGGGGTCGAGGGATGAACACTGAAGCTTTCTTT. This gives the protein CASRGGRGMNTEAFF. The chain uses TRBV6-2 or TRBV6-3 and TRBJ1-1, with D possibly being TRBD1 (5 bases). CDR1 is MNHEY and CDR2 is SVGEGT in the germline V gene. The V gene lost 6 bases and the J gene lost 0 bases, with 14 bases spanning the gap. The CDR3 is made up of 15 amino acids.

This clonotype turned up a few times. The V call is TRBV6-1, the J call TRBJ2-5; 10 positions agree with TRBD2. With 8 bases clipped from V and 1 base from J, the junction kept 4 bases outside the gene matches. The CDR3 is 14 amino acids. The germline gives CDR1 MNHNS, CDR2 SASEGT. The CDR3 spells CASRTSGAQETQYF. CDR3 DNA: TGTGCCAGCCGGACTAGCGGAGCCCAAGAGACCCAGTACTTC.

There are a few counts of this clonotype. J is TRBJ1-3 and V is TRBV7-8; TRBD1 might be the D (6 bases). This CDR3 has 14 residues. Trimming removed 5 bases from V and 4 bases from J, with 12 bases in between. CDR1 SGHVS and CDR2 FQNEAQ come from the germline V gene. The CDR3 sequence: CASSVQGYGNTIYF. The CDR3, as DNA: TGTGCCAGCAGCGTACAGGGATACGGAAACACCATATATTTT.

The chain uses TRBV7-9 and TRBJ2-7; the match to TRBD2 covers 9 bases. The germline V gene encodes CDR1 SEHNR and CDR2 FQNEAQ (reference sequence). With 2 bases clipped from V and 0 bases from J, the junction kept 17 bases outside the gene matches. The CDR3 covers 20 residues. The CDR3 loop reads CASSLLRGVHVAGASYEQYF. For the CDR3, the DNA is TGTGCCAGCAGCTTACTCAGGGGGGTTCATGTAGCGGGGGCCTCCTACGAGCAGTACTTC.

This clonotype has a handful of counts. The V call is TRBV29-1, the J call TRBJ1-4, with a possible D match to TRBD1 (6 bases). Trimming removed 5 bases from V and 10 bases from J, with 17 bases in between. CDR1 and CDR2 from the germline V gene are SQVTM and ANQGSEA. The CDR3 consists of 13 residues. The CDR3 spells CSVRRGTFGKLFF. In DNA form, the CDR3 reads TGCAGCGTTCGCAGGGGAACTTTCGGAAAACTGTTTTTT. Together with reference TRBV29-1 and TRBJ1-4, the CDR3 gives the full variable domain: SAVISQKPSRDICQRGTSLTIQCQVDSQVTMMFWYRQQPGQSLTLIATANQGSEATYESGFVIDKFPISRPNLTFSTLTVSNMSPEDSSIYLCSVRRGTFGKLFFGSGTQLSVL.

Of note for this clonotype: This sequence may be a read error, since a much larger clone differs from it by one base. V and J are TRBV5-6 and TRBJ2-1; 8 bases fit TRBD1. From germline, CDR1 is SGHDT and CDR2 YYEEEE. The CDR3 runs to 15 residues. V lost 2 bases to trimming and J lost 11 bases; unmatched junction nucleotides: 12. This CDR3 is CASSFRSRGRDKQFF. The CDR3 region has the DNA TGTGCCAGCAGCTTTCGGTCCAGGGGGCGTGATAAGCAGTTCTTC.

The chain has TRBV29-1 and TRBJ2-7, with a possible D match to TRBD2 (6 bases). CDR3 length: 14 residues. Germline CDR1 is SQVTM and CDR2 is ANQGSEA. The V end was cut by 7 bases, the J end by 2 bases, with 18 bases between. The CDR3 spells CSAQLGDWPYEQYF. The CDR3, as DNA: TGCAGCGCCCAACTTGGGGACTGGCCCTACGAGCAGTACTTC.

This chain links TRBV6-2 or TRBV6-3 with TRBJ1-5, with 7 positions matching TRBD1. Germline CDR1 reads MNHEY; CDR2 reads SVGEGT. The CDR3 loop spans 14 amino acids. Trimming at V came to 6 bases and at J to 2 bases, leaving 4 bases not matched to a gene. DNA for the CDR3: TGTGCCAGCAGAAGAGGACAGGGCAATCAGCCCCAGCATTTT. Its translation: CASRRGQGNQPQHF.

The rearrangement links TRBV5-6 to TRBJ2-4; possible D gene TRBD1, 5 bases. Germline CDR1 and CDR2: SGHDT and YYEEEE. V lost 6 bases and J 0 bases, leaving 10 bases between the germline ends. The CDR3 runs 14 residues. CDR3 protein: CASTKTVAKNIQYF. The CDR3 DNA follows: TGTGCCAGCACCAAGACAGTAGCCAAAAACATTCAGTACTTC.

This clonotype was seen only a few times. The chain uses TRBV7-2 and TRBJ1-2; perhaps TRBD1 as D (6 bases). The V gene lost 4 bases and the J gene lost 0 bases, with 12 bases spanning the gap. The CDR3 sequence is 15 residues long. Germline V CDR1 and CDR2: SGHTA, FQGNSA. CDR3 sequence reads: CASSWRDRTNYGYTF. The CDR3 nucleotides read TGTGCCAGCAGCTGGCGTGACAGGACTAACTATGGCTACACCTTC. Supplemented by reference TRBV7-2 and TRBJ1-2, the full variable domain reads GAGVSQSPSNKVTEKGKDVELRCDPISGHTALYWYRQSLGQGLEFLIYFQGNSAPDKSGLPSDRFSAERTGGSVSTLTIQRTQQEDSAVYLCASSWRDRTNYGYTFGSGTRLTVV.

This clonotype was counted ten times or more. The chain combines TRBV7-3 with TRBJ2-1; D gene uncertain. Trimming removed 5 bases from V and 9 bases from J, with 11 bases in between. This CDR3 has 12 residues. CDR1 SGHTA and CDR2 FQGTGA come from the germline V gene. DNA for the CDR3: TGTGCCAGCAGCCCGGACGTGGGTGAGCAGTTCTTC. It encodes CASSPDVGEQFF. Together with reference TRBV7-3 and TRBJ2-1, the CDR3 gives the full variable domain: GAGVSQTPSNKVTEKGKYVELRCDPISGHTALYWYRQSLGQGPEFLIYFQGTGAADDSGLPNDRFFAVRPEGSVSTLKIQRTERGDSAVYLCASSPDVGEQFFGPGTRLTVL.

In this sample, this clonotype turned up once. The V call is TRBV19, the J call TRBJ1-5; D is ambiguous. Germline CDR1 is LNHDA and CDR2 is SQIVND (reference sequence). The CDR3 is 13 amino acids. The germline V and J ends were trimmed by 10 bases and 3 bases, with 13 bases remaining between them. CDR3 in amino acids: CATYGRDNQPQHF. In DNA, the CDR3 is TGTGCCACTTACGGACGGGACAATCAGCCCCAGCATTTT.

This clonotype has a count of ten or more. V usage is TRBV2 and J usage is TRBJ2-1, with TRBD2 matching 10 bases. With V trimmed by 6 bases and J by 8 bases, 7 bases remained unmatched. The CDR3 extends over 14 amino acids. Germline V gene data show CDR1 as SNHLY and CDR2 as FYNNEI. CDR3: CASRRGTSVHEQFF. The CDR3 DNA is TGTGCCAGCAGGCGCGGGACTAGCGTCCATGAGCAGTTCTTC.

This chain joins TRBV12-3 or TRBV12-4 and TRBJ1-4; 9 bases align to TRBD1. V gave up 6 bases and J gave up 0 bases; unmatched junction bases: 8. The CDR3 contains 17 residues. The CDR3 loop is CASSFSNRGPTNEKLFF. CDR3 in DNA: TGTGCCAGCAGCTTCTCTAACAGGGGGCCAACTAATGAAAAACTGTTTTTT.

This clonotype has more than one count but fewer than ten. J is TRBJ1-2 and V is TRBV20-1; TRBD1 might be the D (5 bases). V gave up 1 base and J gave up 7 bases, with 19 bases separating them. CDR1 is DFQATT and CDR2 is SNEGSKA in the germline V gene (reference sequence). The CDR3 is made up of 15 amino acids. CDR3 nucleotides: TGCAGTGCTAGAGTTACGGGAGGGAGGGGAGGTGGCTACACCTTC. Its translation: CSARVTGGRGGGYTF.

The chain has TRBV7-9 and TRBJ1-3; D is undetermined. Germline loops: CDR1 SEHNR, CDR2 FQNEAQ (reference sequence). Trimming stripped 3 bases from V and 6 bases from J, with 6 bases between. CDR3 length equals 12 residues. The CDR3 loop is CASSFGANTIYF. CDR3 DNA: TGTGCCAGCAGCTTCGGCGCAAACACCATATATTTT.

CDR3: CAWSVFQGIGEQFF. CDR3 bases: TGTGCCTGGAGTGTATTCCAGGGAATTGGTGAGCAGTTCTTC. V and J are TRBV30 and TRBJ2-1, with a weak D call TRBD1 (5 bases). The CDR3 runs 14 residues. V was pared by 0 bases and J by 9 bases, with 15 bases between. The germline V gene encodes CDR1 GTSNPN and CDR2 SVGIG (reference sequence). Full variable domain (remainder filled in from reference TRBV30 and TRBJ2-1): SQTIHQWPATLVQPVGSPLSLECTVEGTSNPNLYWYRQAAGRGLQLLFYSVGIGQISSEVPQNLSASRPQDRQFILSSKKLLLSDSGFYLCAWSVFQGIGEQFFGPGTRLTVL.

This clonotype was recorded many times. The chain employs TRBV30 and TRBJ1-4; 9 bases fit TRBD1. The junction had 7 bases not matched to a gene; V was cut back by 3 bases and J by 2 bases. Germline-derived CDR1 and CDR2 are GTSNPN and SVGIG (reference sequence). The CDR3 sequence is 16 residues long. The CDR3 DNA is TGTGCCTGGAGCCGAGGACAGGGGTTGACTAATGAAAAACTGTTTTTT. Translation gives CAWSRGQGLTNEKLFF.

The chain joins TRBV28 to TRBJ1-2; D not certain. CDR3 size: 18 residues. With 6 bases removed from V and 0 bases from J, the gap between germline ends came to 23 bases. The germline V gene has CDR1 MDHEN and CDR2 SYDVKM. CDR3 coding DNA: TGTGCCAGCAGGTCCGGGAGACGGGGAATGTTTGCTAACTATGGCTACACCTTC. It is translated as CASRSGRRGMFANYGYTF.

This clonotype was counted at least ten times. The chain carries TRBV27 and TRBJ1-6; D is undetermined. The CDR3 totals 13 residues. Germline V lookup: CDR1 MNHEY, CDR2 SMNVEV (reference sequence). The V end lost 7 bases, the J end lost 6 bases, and 10 bases lay between the germline ends. Here the CDR3 DNA reads TGTGCCAGCAAACAGCATACTAATTCACCCCTCCACTTT. Translating it yields CASKQHTNSPLHF.

In this sample, this clonotype turned up a few times. The chain uses TRBV30 and TRBJ2-1; 10 bases are a match to TRBD1. Trimming at V came to 2 bases and at J to 5 bases, leaving 3 bases not matched to a gene. Germline CDR1 is GTSNPN and CDR2 is SVGIG (reference sequence). The length of the CDR3 is 14 residues. The CDR3 is CAWSTGQGNNEQFF. The CDR3 nucleotides are TGTGCCTGGAGTACGGGACAGGGGAACAATGAGCAGTTCTTC.

The chain uses TRBV14 and TRBJ1-2; a possible D gene is TRBD1 (5 bases). Trimming removed 4 bases from V and 9 bases from J, with 12 bases in between. This CDR3 contains 12 residues. Germline CDR1 is SGHDN and CDR2 is FVKESK. Here the CDR3 reads CASSRCRESYTF. CDR3 nucleotide sequence: TGTGCCAGCAGCCGCTGCAGGGAGAGCTACACCTTC.